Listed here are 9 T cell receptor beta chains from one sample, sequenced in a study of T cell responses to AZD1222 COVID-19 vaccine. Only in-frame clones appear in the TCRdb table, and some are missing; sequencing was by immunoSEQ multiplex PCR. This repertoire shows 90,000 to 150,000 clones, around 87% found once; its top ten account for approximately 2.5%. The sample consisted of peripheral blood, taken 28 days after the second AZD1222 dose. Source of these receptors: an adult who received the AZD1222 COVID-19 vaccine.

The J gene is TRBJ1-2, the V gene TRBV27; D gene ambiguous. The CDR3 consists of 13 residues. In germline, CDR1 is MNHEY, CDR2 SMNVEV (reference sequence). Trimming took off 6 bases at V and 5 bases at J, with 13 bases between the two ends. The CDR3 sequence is CASSPSLGYGYTF. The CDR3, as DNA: TGTGCCAGCAGCCCGTCTTTGGGGTATGGCTACACCTTC.

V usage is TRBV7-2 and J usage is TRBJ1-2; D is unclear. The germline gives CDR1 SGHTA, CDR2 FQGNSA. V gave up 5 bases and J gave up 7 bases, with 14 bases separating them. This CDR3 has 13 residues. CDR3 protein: CASSPVAGSGYTF. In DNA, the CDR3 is TGTGCCAGCAGCCCTGTGGCGGGGAGTGGCTACACCTTC.

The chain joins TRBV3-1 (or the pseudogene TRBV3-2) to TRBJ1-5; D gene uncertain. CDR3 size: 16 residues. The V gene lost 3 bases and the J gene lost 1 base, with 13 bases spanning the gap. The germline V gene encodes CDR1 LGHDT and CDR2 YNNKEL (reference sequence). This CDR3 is CASSQANPGSNQPQHF. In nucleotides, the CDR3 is TGTGCCAGCAGCCAGGCGAACCCCGGGAGCAATCAGCCCCAGCATTTT.

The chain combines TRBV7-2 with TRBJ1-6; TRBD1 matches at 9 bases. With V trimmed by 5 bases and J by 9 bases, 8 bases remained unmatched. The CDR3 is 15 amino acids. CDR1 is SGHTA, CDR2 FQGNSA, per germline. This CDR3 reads CASSPDRGRVSPLHF. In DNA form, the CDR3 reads TGTGCCAGCAGCCCGGACAGGGGAAGGGTTTCACCCCTCCACTTT.

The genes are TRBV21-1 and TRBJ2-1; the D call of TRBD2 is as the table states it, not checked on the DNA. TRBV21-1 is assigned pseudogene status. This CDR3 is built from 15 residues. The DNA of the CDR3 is TGTGCCAGCAGCACCCAGTGGGGGGGTTGTTATGAGCAGTTCTTC. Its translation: CASSTQWGGCYEQFF.

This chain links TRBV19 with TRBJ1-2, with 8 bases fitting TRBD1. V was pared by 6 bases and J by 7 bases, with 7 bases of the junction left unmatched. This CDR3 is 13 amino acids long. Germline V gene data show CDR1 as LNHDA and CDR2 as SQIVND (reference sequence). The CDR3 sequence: CASSPGTGFGYTF. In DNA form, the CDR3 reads TGTGCCAGTAGCCCCGGGACAGGATTTGGCTACACCTTC. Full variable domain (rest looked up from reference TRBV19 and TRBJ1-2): DGGITQSPKYLFRKEGQNVTLSCEQNLNHDAMYWYRQDPGQGLRLIYYSQIVNDFQKGDIAEGYSVSREKKESFPLTVTSAQKNPTAFYLCASSPGTGFGYTFGSGTRLTVV.

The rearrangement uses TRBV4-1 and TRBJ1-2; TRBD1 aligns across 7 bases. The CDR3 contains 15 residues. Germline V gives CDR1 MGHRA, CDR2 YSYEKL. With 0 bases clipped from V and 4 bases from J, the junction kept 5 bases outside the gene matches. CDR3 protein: CASSQDPTGSYGYTF. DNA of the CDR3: TGCGCCAGCAGCCAAGATCCGACAGGGTCCTATGGCTACACCTTC.

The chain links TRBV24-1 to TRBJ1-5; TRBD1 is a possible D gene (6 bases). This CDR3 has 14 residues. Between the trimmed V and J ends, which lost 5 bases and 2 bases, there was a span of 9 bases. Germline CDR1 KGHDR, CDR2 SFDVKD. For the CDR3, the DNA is TGTGCCACCAGTGGGGGGCTAGGCAATCAGCCCCAGCATTTT. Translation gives CATSGGLGNQPQHF.

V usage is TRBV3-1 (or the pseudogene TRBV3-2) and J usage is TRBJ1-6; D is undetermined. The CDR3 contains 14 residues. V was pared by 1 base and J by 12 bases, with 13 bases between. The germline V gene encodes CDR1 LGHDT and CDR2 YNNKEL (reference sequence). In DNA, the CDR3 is TGTGCCAGCAGCCAAGTTCCCGCCGGAGGACCCCTCCACTTT. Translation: CASSQVPAGGPLHF.